Given below is one T cell receptor beta chain in context. The method was immunoSEQ multiplex PCR; TCRdb's version includes in-frame clones alone and lacks a portion of them. The sample contains over 150,000 clones, roughly 95% of which appear only once. The V gene end was trimmed by 4 bases and the J gene end by 3 bases; junction bases not matched to a gene: 3. The CDR3 has 16 residues. CDR1 is KGHSH, CDR2 LQKENI, per germline. These data originate in a study of control samples from healthy donors and cancer patients. The source material was blood. This chain uses TRBV18 with TRBJ1-4, with TRBD1 identical over 12 bases. The TCR was taken from a woman younger than 45 in good health. The CDR3 loop is CASSRDRGLANEKLFF. The DNA of the CDR3 is TGTGCCAGCTCACGGGACAGGGGGCTCGCTAATGAAAAACTGTTTTTT.